These 17 T cell receptor beta chains share one sample of origin, sequenced in a study of shared clonotypes between healthy human individuals. Only in-frame clones appear in the TCRdb table, and some are missing; sequencing was by immunoSEQ multiplex PCR. This table holds approximately 710,000 clones, roughly 91% found once. The sequenced sample consisted of memory CD8+ T cells from PBMCs. Subset defined: CD45RO+ cells pooled with CCR7-negative TemRA cells. These receptors were taken from a man aged 18 to 30 in good health. Some clones in this sample may be carry-over from other donors' samples.

The chain combines TRBV6-1 with TRBJ1-1; possibly TRBD1 for D (6 bases). The CDR3 runs 15 residues. V lost 7 bases, J lost 4 bases, and 19 bases lay in between. Germline CDR1 is MNHNS and CDR2 is SASEGT. The CDR3 DNA sequence: TGTGCCAGCACCTTAAGGGGGGGCAAGTCCACTGAAGCTTTCTTT. Its protein is CASTLRGGKSTEAFF.

V is TRBV10-3 and J is TRBJ2-7, with 8 bases that match TRBD2. Germline V gene sequence: CDR1 ENHRY, CDR2 SYGVKD. The CDR3 loop spans 15 amino acids. With V trimmed by 1 base and J by 2 bases, 4 bases remained unmatched. CDR3 amino acids: CAISEYLAGTYEQYF. The CDR3 DNA reads as TGTGCCATCAGTGAGTATTTAGCGGGGACCTACGAGCAGTACTTC.

The chain employs TRBV27 and TRBJ2-3, with D perhaps matching TRBD1 or TRBD2 (5 bases each). The CDR3 totals 15 residues. Germline V gives CDR1 MNHEY, CDR2 SMNVEV (reference sequence). V lost 2 bases and J lost 4, with 13 bases in between. CDR3 sequence (DNA): TGTGCCAGCAGTTTAATGCCGGGGCGGGCAGATACGCAGTATTTT. Amino acids: CASSLMPGRADTQYF.

The chain links TRBV5-6 to TRBJ2-2; D perhaps matches TRBD1 (6 bases). The CDR3 is 16 amino acids. V dropped 0 bases and J dropped 6 bases, with 15 bases sitting between them. In germline, CDR1 is SGHDT, CDR2 YYEEEE. In DNA form, the CDR3 reads TGTGCCAGCAGCTTGGTTACGACAGGAGGCGCCGGGGAGCTGTTTTTT. It encodes CASSLVTTGGAGELFF.

The chain couples TRBV23-1 to TRBJ2-3; TRBD1 matches at 7 bases. TRBV23-1 counts as an open reading frame of uncertain function. The CDR3 spans 15 residues. With 2 bases clipped from V and 2 bases from J, the junction kept 4 bases outside the gene matches. CDR3 bases: TGCGCCAGCAGTCAAGGGGACAGCCCCACAGATACGCAGTATTTT. The encoded protein is CASSQGDSPTDTQYF.

The chain links TRBV11-2 to TRBJ2-3; 7 nucleotides line up with TRBD2. The V gene's germline CDR1 is SGHAT and CDR2 FQNNGV. The V and J ends lost 11 bases and 1 base, in that order; junction bases with no gene match: 6. There are 13 residues in the CDR3. The CDR3: CAWAGGGTDTQYF. In DNA form, the CDR3 reads TGTGCCTGGGCTGGGGGGGGCACAGATACGCAGTATTTT. Complete variable domain (other parts from reference TRBV11-2 and TRBJ2-3): EAGVAQSPRYKIIEKRQSVAFWCNPISGHATLYWYQQILGQGPKLLIQFQNNGVVDDSQLPKDRFSAERLKGVDSTLKIQPAKLEDSAVYLCAWAGGGTDTQYFGPGTRLTVL.

The chain carries TRBV6-1 and TRBJ1-5; D is ambiguous. CDR1 is MNHNS, CDR2 SASEGT, per germline. This CDR3 has 15 residues. Trimming left V 3 bases short and J 4 bases short, with 13 bases between. CDR3 nucleotide sequence: TGTGCCAGCAGTGAGCCCCGGGTCGGGAATCAGCCCCAGCATTTT. Translated, it gives CASSEPRVGNQPQHF.

The chain uses TRBV6-1 and TRBJ2-7; 7 positions match TRBD1. The CDR3 length is 15 residues. CDR1 and CDR2 (germline): MNHNS, SASEGT. V was pared by 6 bases and J by 4 bases, with 12 bases of the junction left unmatched. The DNA for the CDR3 is TGTGCCAGCAGCCCTCAGACAGGGCGGTGGTACGAGCAGTACTTC. Protein sequence: CASSPQTGRWYEQYF.

The chain is built from TRBV11-3 and TRBJ1-1; D possibly corresponds to TRBD1 (6 bases). This CDR3 is built from 13 residues. V was shortened by 8 bases and J by 5 bases, with 15 bases between the two germline ends. The V gene's germline CDR1 is SGHNT and CDR2 YENEEA. This CDR3 reads CASALRGATEAFF. CDR3 coding DNA: TGTGCCAGCGCCCTGAGGGGGGCGACTGAAGCTTTCTTT. Filled out from reference TRBV11-3 and TRBJ1-1, the complete variable domain reads EAGVVQSPRYKIIEKKQPVAFWCNPISGHNTLYWYLQNLGQGPELLIRYENEEAVDDSQLPKDRFSAERLKGVDSTLKIQPAELGDSAVYLCASALRGATEAFFGQGTRLTVV.

This rearrangement joins TRBV5-1 to TRBJ2-3, with D possibly matching TRBD2 (5 bases). Per germline, CDR1 SGHRS and CDR2 YFSETQ. This CDR3 is 16 amino acids long. Trimming pared 3 bases from V and 4 bases from J, leaving 18 bases between. CDR3 region: CASSWIEGLTPDTQYF. As DNA, the CDR3 is TGCGCCAGCAGCTGGATTGAGGGCTTAACGCCAGATACGCAGTATTTT.

The V and J genes are TRBV7-9 and TRBJ2-7, with a tentative D call TRBD2 (6 bases). The germline V and J ends were trimmed by 5 bases and 10 bases, with 15 bases remaining between them. Germline values: CDR1 SEHNR, CDR2 FQNEAQ (reference sequence). The CDR3 covers 12 residues. CDR3 DNA sequence: TGTGCCAGCAGCCCTGAGCGGGCCCCCCAGTACTTC. Translation gives CASSPERAPQYF.

The chain uses TRBV28 and TRBJ2-3, with 11 positions matching TRBD1. The length of the CDR3 is 17 residues. Germline trimming cut 3 bases from V and 2 bases from J; bases unmatched to any gene: 7. The V gene's germline CDR1 is MDHEN and CDR2 SYDVKM. The CDR3 nucleotides read TGTGCCAGCAGTTTCCCCGGGACAGGGGGGGACACAGATACGCAGTATTTT. Its protein is CASSFPGTGGDTDTQYF.

The rearrangement links TRBV4-3 to TRBJ2-1, with 9 bases aligning to TRBD2. The germline CDR1 and CDR2 sequences are LGHNA and YSLEER. This CDR3 contains 15 residues. Trimming at V came to 1 base and at J to 6 bases, leaving 4 bases not matched to a gene. CDR3 nucleotide sequence: TGCGCCAGCAGCCAAGTTAGCGGGAGAGGCAATGAGCAGTTCTTC. Translating it yields CASSQVSGRGNEQFF.

The V gene is TRBV5-6, the J gene TRBJ2-1; D unresolved. From germline, CDR1 is SGHDT and CDR2 YYEEEE. Trimming took off 2 bases at V and 5 bases at J, with 11 bases between the two ends. The CDR3 extends over 14 amino acids. Written as DNA, the CDR3 is TGTGCCAGCAGCTTTGGCAGCCCAGACAATGAGCAGTTCTTC. This encodes CASSFGSPDNEQFF.

CDR3 loop: CAMEGGESSKSGNTIYF. The CDR3 DNA sequence: TGTGCCATGGAAGGGGGGGAGTCCTCGAAATCTGGAAACACCATATATTTT. The chain carries TRBV10-3 and TRBJ1-3; maybe TRBD1 (6 bases). V lost 9 bases and J lost 1, with 22 bases in between. The CDR3 has 17 amino acids. From germline, CDR1 is ENHRY and CDR2 SYGVKD.

The chain couples TRBV14 to TRBJ2-1; 7 bases are a match to TRBD1. CDR3 length: 13 amino acids. The trim removed 0 bases at V and 8 bases at J, leaving 1 base unmatched. CDR1 and CDR2 (germline): SGHDN, FVKESK. CDR3 sequence: CASSQERGHEQFF. CDR3 nucleotide sequence: TGTGCCAGCAGCCAAGAAAGGGGGCATGAGCAGTTCTTC. The variable domain in full, completed from reference TRBV14 and TRBJ2-1, reads EAGVTQFPSHSVIEKGQTVTLRCDPISGHDNLYWYRRVMGKEIKFLLHFVKESKQDESGMPNNRFLAERTGGTYSTLKVQPAELEDSGVYFCASSQERGHEQFFGPGTRLTVL.

CDR3 coding DNA: TGTGCCAGCAGCCAAACCCTACCCCCGGGGCGGTTCACTGAAGCTTTCTTT. Amino acid sequence: CASSQTLPPGRFTEAFF. V is TRBV4-2 and J is TRBJ1-1, with D possibly TRBD1 on 5 matching bases. V lost 2 bases, J lost 4 bases, and 20 bases lay in between. The germline CDR1 and CDR2 sequences are LGHNA and YNFKEQ. The CDR3 loop spans 17 amino acids.